The 30 T cell receptor beta chains in this list originate from one sample, sequenced in a study of breast tumors, draining lymph nodes, adjacent tissues. Samples came from axillary lymph nodes draining the breast cancer. TCRdb redid the calling of the multiplex PCR reads with MiXCR, one entry per CDR3 protein. The table lists about 180,000 distinct CDR3 sequences, approximately 33% of them singletons. Material for sequencing was axillary lymph node tissue. All receptors come from a female donor with breast cancer. Some clones in this sample may be carry-over from other donors' samples.

This clonotype was recorded at least ten times. V gene TRBV18 combines with J gene TRBJ2-3, with TRBD2 matching over 11 bases. The CDR3 runs 15 residues. Germline V lookup: CDR1 KGHSH, CDR2 LQKENI. Trimming cost V 3 bases and J 3 bases; bases outside gene matches: 2. CDR3 DNA: TGTGCCAGCTCACCGCCTAGCGGGAGGACAGATACGCAGTATTTT. Protein sequence: CASSPPSGRTDTQYF.

The chain employs TRBV20-1 and TRBJ2-3, with TRBD2 matching 8 bases. This CDR3 spans 17 amino acids. Trimming removed 6 bases from V and 4 bases from J; junction bases left unmatched: 18. Germline V gene sequence: CDR1 DFQATT, CDR2 SNEGSKA (reference sequence). The CDR3 is CSALGLKRAGESDTQYF. In nucleotides, the CDR3 is TGCAGTGCCTTGGGACTCAAGAGAGCGGGAGAATCAGATACGCAGTATTTT.

The chain joins TRBV10-3 to TRBJ2-7; TRBD1 might be the D (5 bases). CDR3 size: 14 residues. From germline, CDR1 is ENHRY and CDR2 SYGVKD. The V end lost 6 bases, the J end lost 2 bases, and 14 bases lay between the germline ends. The CDR3, as DNA: TGTGCCATCAGCCGTACAGACAGCACCTACGAGCAGTACTTC. Its translation: CAISRTDSTYEQYF.

This clonotype showed up many times. The chain uses TRBV5-6 and TRBJ1-1, with TRBD1 as a possible D gene (6 bases). Germline V gene lookup returns CDR1 SGHDT and CDR2 YYEEEE. V lost 6 bases, J lost 0 bases, and 9 bases lay in between. The CDR3 is made up of 13 amino acids. CDR3 in DNA: TGTGCCAGCATGAGGGGGTTGAACACTGAAGCTTTCTTT. Its protein product is CASMRGLNTEAFF.

This chain uses TRBV2 with TRBJ1-5; unclear D gene. The germline V gene encodes CDR1 SNHLY and CDR2 FYNNEI. Trimming removed 0 bases from V and 0 bases from J, with 12 bases in between. This CDR3 contains 17 residues. CDR3 protein: CASSEARSLCSNQPQHF. CDR3 bases: TGTGCCAGCAGTGAAGCGAGGTCACTGTGTAGCAATCAGCCCCAGCATTTT.

As concerns this clonotype: The final CDR3 position lacks the conserved phenylalanine or tryptophan, pointing to a likely read error. The CDR3 bases are TGTGCCAGCAGCTCCACAGGGGTCTACAATTCACCCCTCCACCTT. This sequence encodes CASSSTGVYNSPLHL. The chain couples TRBV7-9 to TRBJ1-6; 7 nucleotides line up with TRBD1. V lost 4 bases and J lost 7; bases outside the gene matches: 7. Germline loops: CDR1 SEHNR, CDR2 FQNEAQ (reference sequence). The CDR3 extends over 15 amino acids.

The CDR3 loop reads CASSWADRVLYGYTF. The DNA of the CDR3 is TGTGCCAGCAGCTGGGCTGACCGGGTCCTATATGGCTACACCTTC. V usage is TRBV5-5 and J usage is TRBJ1-2; D remains ambiguous. Germline V lookup: CDR1 SGHKS, CDR2 YYEKEE (reference sequence). The V end was cut by 3 bases, the J end by 5 bases, with 17 bases between. The CDR3 covers 15 residues.

To note about this clonotype: This may stem from a read error, because a much larger clone lies one nucleotide away. The CDR3 ends on some other residue instead of the conserved phenylalanine or tryptophan, so this is likely a read error. The chain has TRBV7-8 and TRBJ2-1, with 12 bases fitting TRBD2. The trim removed 2 bases at V and 8 bases at J, leaving 4 bases unmatched. Germline V gene lookup returns CDR1 SGHVS and CDR2 FQNEAQ. The CDR3 extends over 15 amino acids. CDR3 in DNA: TGTGCCAGCAGCTTATCTAGCGGGGGGGCCTATGAGCAGTTCCTC. Translation gives CASSLSSGGAYEQFL.

This clonotype was picked up a small number of times. The chain links TRBV7-6 to TRBJ1-1, with a possible D match to TRBD1 (6 bases). The CDR3 loop spans 15 amino acids. CDR1 is SGHVS, CDR2 FNYEAQ, per germline. The V end was cut by 1 base, the J end by 3 bases, with 12 bases between. CDR3 nucleotides: TGTGCCAGCAGCTTAGGGATACAGGGATACACTGAAGCTTTCTTT. This codes for CASSLGIQGYTEAFF.

The rearrangement joins TRBV20-1 to TRBJ2-4, with 8 bases aligning to TRBD1. V dropped 4 bases and J dropped 6; count of bases not matched to a gene: 2. CDR3 length: 12 residues. CDR1 and CDR2 from the germline V gene are DFQATT and SNEGSKA (reference sequence). The CDR3 DNA sequence: TGCAGTGCTAAAGGACAGGGAAACATTCAGTACTTC. This encodes CSAKGQGNIQYF.

The chain has TRBV7-9 and TRBJ1-1; perhaps TRBD1 as D (6 bases). Germline lookup yields CDR1 SEHNR and CDR2 FQNEAQ (reference sequence). V was clipped by 3 bases and J by 7 bases, with 18 bases between them. This CDR3 is 15 amino acids long. CDR3 sequence (DNA): TGTGCCAGCAGCTTTTCAGAAGGGGGGGACCGTGAAGCTTTCTTT. It specifies CASSFSEGGDREAFF. The complete variable domain, with remaining parts taken from reference TRBV7-9 and TRBJ1-1, reads DTGVSQNPRHKITKRGQNVTFRCDPISEHNRLYWYRQTLGQGPEFLTYFQNEAQLEKSRLLSDRFSAERPKGSFSTLEIQRTEQGDSAMYLCASSFSEGGDREAFFGQGTRLTVV.

The sample holds many counts of this clonotype. This chain links TRBV20-1 with TRBJ2-5; no clear D gene. Trimming shortened V by 0 bases and J by 2 bases, and 25 bases separated the two germline ends. Germline assignment: CDR1 DFQATT and CDR2 SNEGSKA (reference sequence). The CDR3 sequence is 19 residues long. CDR3 amino acids: CSARDFSPIERLWQETQYF. CDR3 nucleotide sequence: TGCAGTGCTAGAGATTTCTCCCCCATCGAGAGGCTTTGGCAAGAGACCCAGTACTTC.

The chain links TRBV2 to TRBJ1-1, with 8 bases that match TRBD1. The trim removed 7 bases at V and 1 base at J, leaving 8 bases unmatched. CDR1 SNHLY and CDR2 FYNNEI come from the germline V gene. CDR3 length: 15 amino acids. The CDR3 loop reads CASNQRTGGNTEAFF. The CDR3 DNA reads TGTGCCAGCAACCAAAGAACAGGGGGGAACACTGAAGCTTTCTTT. Variable domain in full (rest from reference TRBV2 and TRBJ1-1): EPEVTQTPSHQVTQMGQEVILRCVPISNHLYFYWYRQILGQKVEFLVSFYNNEISEKSEIFDDQFSVERPDGSNFTLKIRSTKLEDSAMYFCASNQRTGGNTEAFFGQGTRLTVV.

This clonotype was recorded many times. The V call is TRBV10-1, the J call TRBJ1-2, with no clear D. The CDR3 runs 13 residues. Germline V CDR1 and CDR2: WNHNN, SYGVQD (reference sequence). Between the trimmed V and J ends, which lost 2 bases and 4 bases, there was a span of 8 bases. CDR3 sequence reads: CASSEPLAYGYTF. The CDR3 bases are TGCGCCAGCAGTGAGCCGTTGGCCTATGGCTACACCTTC.

This clonotype was seen more than once but under ten times. The chain has TRBV18 and TRBJ2-3; 11 nucleotides align to TRBD2. The CDR3 totals 17 residues. V lost 3 bases and J lost 5; bases outside the gene matches: 10. CDR1 and CDR2 from the germline V gene are KGHSH and LQKENI. CDR3 nucleotides: TGTGCCAGCTCACCCCTGATTAGCGGGGGGGCCGGAGATACGCAGTATTTT. Its translation: CASSPLISGGAGDTQYF.

This clonotype was seen at least ten times. The chain employs TRBV20-1 and TRBJ2-5; 11 nucleotides align to TRBD1. CDR3 size: 14 residues. The V gene end was trimmed by 4 bases and the J gene end by 5 bases; junction bases not matched to a gene: 6. Germline loops: CDR1 DFQATT, CDR2 SNEGSKA (reference sequence). The CDR3 DNA reads as TGCAGTGCTACGGACAGGGGGCGCTGGGAGACCCAGTACTTC. Amino acid sequence: CSATDRGRWETQYF.

In this sample, this clonotype turned up many times. The chain has TRBV20-1 and TRBJ1-4, with a weak D call TRBD1 (5 bases). This CDR3 comprises 15 residues. Germline values: CDR1 DFQATT, CDR2 SNEGSKA (reference sequence). V was pared by 3 bases and J by 0 bases, with 11 bases between. The CDR3 DNA reads TGCAGTGCTAGGAAGGGACTAGCAACTAATGAAAAACTGTTTTTT. It specifies CSARKGLATNEKLFF.

This clonotype was seen a handful of times. CDR3 protein: CSVIRGGNTEAFF. The CDR3 coding sequence is TGCAGCGTTATCAGGGGAGGGAACACTGAAGCTTTCTTT. This sequence joins TRBV29-1 and TRBJ1-1; weak D call: TRBD1 (6 bases). The germline CDR1 and CDR2 sequences are SQVTM and ANQGSEA. Trimming cost V 5 bases and J 1 base, with 11 bases left between them. The CDR3 extends over 13 amino acids.

This clonotype was recorded at least ten times. V gene TRBV15 combines with J gene TRBJ2-7, with 7 positions matching TRBD2. V dropped 0 bases and J dropped 2; count of bases not matched to a gene: 7. The length of the CDR3 is 16 residues. CDR1 is LNHNV, CDR2 YYDKDF, per germline (reference sequence). The CDR3 DNA reads TGTGCCACCAGCAGAGATCGATGGGACTACCCCTACGAGCAGTACTTC. Translating it yields CATSRDRWDYPYEQYF.

This clonotype was recorded many times. The CDR3 reads CASRVDRGYGYTF. CDR3 coding DNA: TGTGCCAGCAGGGTGGACAGGGGGTATGGCTACACCTTC. The chain uses TRBV2 and TRBJ1-2, with 10 bases that match TRBD1. With 6 bases clipped from V and 5 bases from J, the junction kept 3 bases outside the gene matches. The CDR3 is 13 amino acids. CDR1 is SNHLY and CDR2 is FYNNEI in the germline V gene.

Notes on this clonotype: One end of the junction fails to match germline, which may point to a read error. The chain couples TRBV19 to TRBJ2-1, with a weak D call TRBD2 (5 bases). CDR1 and CDR2 (germline): LNHDA, SQIVND (reference sequence). The CDR3 sequence is 17 residues long. CDR3 region: CASSISASLSSYNEQSF. CDR3 coding DNA: TGTGCCAGTAGTATATCGGCTAGCCTAAGCTCCTACAATGAGCAGTCCTTC. Full variable domain (missing parts from reference TRBV19 and TRBJ2-1): DGGITQSPKYLFRKEGQNVTLSCEQNLNHDAMYWYRQDPGQGLRLIYYSQIVNDFQKGDIAEGYSVSREKKESFPLTVTSAQKNPTAFYLCASSISASLSSYNEQSFGPGTRLTVL.

This clonotype was seen many times. The chain is built from TRBV4-1 and TRBJ2-3; no reliable D call. The CDR3 sequence is 17 residues long. The germline V gene has CDR1 MGHRA and CDR2 YSYEKL. Trimming pared 4 bases from V and 2 bases from J, leaving 19 bases between. The CDR3 nucleotides read TGCGCCAGCAGCCCGACTCCGCCTTCACCCTACACAGATACGCAGTATTTT. It yields the protein CASSPTPPSPYTDTQYF.

This clonotype was detected many times. The gene calls are TRBV7-9 and TRBJ1-4; 9 nucleotides match TRBD1. The CDR3 is made up of 15 amino acids. CDR1 and CDR2 from the germline V gene are SEHNR and FQNEAQ (reference sequence). Losses at the gene ends were 5 bases for V and 6 bases for J; bases not matched to a gene: 7. CDR3 region: CASSVGQGVDEKLFF. The CDR3 coding sequence is TGTGCCAGCAGCGTGGGACAGGGAGTCGATGAAAAACTGTTTTTT.

This clonotype was observed many times. The chain couples TRBV20-1 to TRBJ1-6, with a weak D call TRBD1 (5 bases). This CDR3 is 14 amino acids long. Deletions cut 3 bases from V and 3 bases from J, with 9 bases between. Looked up from germline, CDR1 is DFQATT and CDR2 is SNEGSKA (reference sequence). CDR3 residues: CSASRGLYNSPLHF. The CDR3 DNA sequence: TGCAGTGCTAGTAGGGGACTCTATAATTCACCCCTCCACTTT.

This sequence joins TRBV12-5 and TRBJ1-4, with unresolved D. V was cut by 3 bases and J by 5 bases, with 10 bases left in between. Germline V CDR1 and CDR2: LGHNT, FRNRAP. The CDR3 totals 14 residues. The CDR3 nucleotides are TGTGCTAGTGGTTTTGTGAGGAAAAATGAAAAACTGTTTTTT. It encodes CASGFVRKNEKLFF.

As concerns this clonotype: A much bigger clone sits one base away, suggesting this may be a read error. This chain links TRBV12-3 or TRBV12-4 with TRBJ2-2, with D perhaps being TRBD1 or TRBD2 (5 bases each). The ends were cut back, 10 bases at V and 6 bases at J, with 9 bases in the middle. The CDR3 is 11 amino acids. The CDR3 bases are TGTGCCAACACGGGGCCCGGGGAGCTGTTTTTT. Residues: CANTGPGELFF.

This clonotype has more than one count but fewer than ten. With a much larger clone just one base away, this may be a read error. The genes are TRBV6-5 and TRBJ2-7, with D perhaps matching TRBD1 or TRBD2 (5 bases each). The CDR3 extends over 15 amino acids. Trimming removed 7 bases from V and 7 bases from J, with 23 bases in between. Germline V gene sequence: CDR1 MNHEY, CDR2 SVGAGI. The DNA for the CDR3 is TGTGCCAGCACCAATTCCGGGGCAGGGTTTGGAGAGCAGTACTTC. It encodes CASTNSGAGFGEQYF.

This clonotype was picked up many times. This chain uses TRBV24-1 with TRBJ1-2, with 9 positions matching TRBD1. The junction had 8 bases not matched to a gene; V was cut back by 2 bases and J by 8 bases. This CDR3 has 15 residues. From germline, CDR1 is KGHDR and CDR2 SFDVKD. In DNA, the CDR3 is TGTGCCACCAGTGATTCCACAGGGGGCATAAGCGGCTACACCTTC. It codes for CATSDSTGGISGYTF.

The chain links TRBV20-1 to TRBJ2-1; 10 nucleotides align to TRBD2. Germline CDR1 reads DFQATT; CDR2 reads SNEGSKA (reference sequence). This CDR3 has 13 amino acids. CDR3 loop: CSAGTSVNNEQFF. The DNA of the CDR3 is TGCAGCGCCGGGACTAGCGTCAACAATGAGCAGTTCTTC.

Only a few counts were recorded for this clonotype. A much larger clone lies one base from this, so it may be a read error. The chain recombines TRBV7-9 with TRBJ1-2, with TRBD1 matching 8 bases. The CDR3 contains 14 residues. Germline CDR1 is SEHNR and CDR2 is FQNEAQ (reference sequence). The CDR3 coding sequence is TGTGCCAGCAGTCCGCAGGGGGCGAACTGTGGCTACACCTTC. This codes for CASSPQGANCGYTF.